This TCR beta chain stems from a study of control samples from healthy donors and cancer patients. Here immunoSEQ multiplex PCR was the method, and the copy in TCRdb shows in-frame clones only, minus some. In the table there are 130,000 to 150,000 clones, 91% of which are singletons. CDR1 and CDR2 from the germline V gene are SNHLY and FYNNEI. V lost 7 bases and J 0 bases, leaving 12 bases between the germline ends. This CDR3 comprises 14 residues. This clone was counted once. The chain links TRBV2 to TRBJ1-2; D unclear. The specimen sequenced was blood. This clonotype was obtained from a man aged 25 to 45 in good health. The CDR3 here is CASKSSYANYGYTF. For the CDR3, the DNA is TGTGCCAGCAAATCCAGTTACGCTAACTATGGCTACACCTTC.